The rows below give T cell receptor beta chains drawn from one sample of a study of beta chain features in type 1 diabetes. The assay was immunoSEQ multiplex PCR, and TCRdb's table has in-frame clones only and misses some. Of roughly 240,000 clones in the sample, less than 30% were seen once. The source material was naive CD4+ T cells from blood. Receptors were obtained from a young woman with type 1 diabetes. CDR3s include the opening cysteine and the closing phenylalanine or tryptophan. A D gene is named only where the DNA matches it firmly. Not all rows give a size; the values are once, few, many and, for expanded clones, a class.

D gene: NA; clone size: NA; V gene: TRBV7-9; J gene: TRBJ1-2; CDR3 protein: CASSFSDGTGGYTF; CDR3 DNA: TGTGCCAGCAGCTTTTCGGATGGTACGGGTGGCTACACCTTC
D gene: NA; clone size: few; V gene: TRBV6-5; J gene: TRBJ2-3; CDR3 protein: CASSYAASTDTQYF; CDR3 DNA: TGTGCCAGCAGTTACGCGGCTAGCACAGATACGCAGTATTTT
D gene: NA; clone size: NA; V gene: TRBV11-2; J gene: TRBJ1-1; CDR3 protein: CASSFPSRRTEAFF; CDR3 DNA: TGTGCCAGCAGCTTCCCTAGCCGGCGGACTGAAGCTTTCTTT
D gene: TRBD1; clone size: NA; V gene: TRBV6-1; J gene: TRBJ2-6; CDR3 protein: CASGRQGINVLTF; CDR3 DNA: TGTGCCAGCGGAAGACAGGGGATCAACGTCCTGACTTTC
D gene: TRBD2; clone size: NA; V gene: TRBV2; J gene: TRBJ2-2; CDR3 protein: CASSGREGPSGELFF; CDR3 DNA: TGTGCCAGCAGTGGGCGGGAGGGACCCTCCGGGGAGCTGTTTTTT
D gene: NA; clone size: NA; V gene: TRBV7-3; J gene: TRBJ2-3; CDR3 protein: CASSLGGSGTDTQYF; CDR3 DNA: TGTGCCAGCAGCCTTGGTGGCAGTGGCACAGATACGCAGTATTTT
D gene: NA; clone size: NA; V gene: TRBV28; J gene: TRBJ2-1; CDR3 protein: CASSLGGVRGNEQFF; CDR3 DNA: TGTGCCAGCAGTCTCGGCGGCGTTAGGGGCAATGAGCAGTTCTTC
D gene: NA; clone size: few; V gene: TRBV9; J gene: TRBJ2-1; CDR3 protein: CASSPSDYNEQFF; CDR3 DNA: TGTGCCAGCAGCCCTAGCGACTACAATGAGCAGTTCTTC
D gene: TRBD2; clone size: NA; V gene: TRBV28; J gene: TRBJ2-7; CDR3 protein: CASSSRLAGSPYEQYF; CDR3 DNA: TGTGCCAGCAGTTCGAGACTAGCGGGAAGCCCCTACGAGCAGTACTTC
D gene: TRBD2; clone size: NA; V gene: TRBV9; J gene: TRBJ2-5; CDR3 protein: CASSVGTSGRGFGETQYF; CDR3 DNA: TGTGCCAGCAGCGTTGGGACTAGCGGGAGAGGCTTCGGAGAGACCCAGTACTTC
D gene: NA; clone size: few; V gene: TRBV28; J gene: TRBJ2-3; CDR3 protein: CASRSQGLDGTDTQYF; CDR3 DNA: TGTGCCAGCAGATCCCAGGGGCTAGATGGCACAGATACGCAGTATTTT
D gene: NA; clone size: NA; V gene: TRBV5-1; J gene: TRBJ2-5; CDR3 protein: CASSLATGETQYF; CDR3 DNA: TGCGCCAGCAGCTTGGCCACAGGAGAGACCCAGTACTTC
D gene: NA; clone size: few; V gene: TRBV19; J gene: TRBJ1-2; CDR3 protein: CASSIRRGDGYTF; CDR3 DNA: TGTGCCAGTAGTATACGCAGGGGAGACGGCTACACCTTC
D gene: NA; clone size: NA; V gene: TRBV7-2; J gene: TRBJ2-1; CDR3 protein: CASSEEVWNNEQFF; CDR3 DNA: TGTGCCAGCAGCGAAGAGGTTTGGAACAATGAGCAGTTCTTC
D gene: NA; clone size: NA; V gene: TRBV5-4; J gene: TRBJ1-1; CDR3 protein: CASSPGGGNTEAFF; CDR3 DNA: TGTGCCAGCAGCCCCGGCGGTGGGAACACTGAAGCTTTCTTT
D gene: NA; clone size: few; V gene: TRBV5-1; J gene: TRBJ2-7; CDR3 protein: CASSLINYHSYEQYF; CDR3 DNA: TGCGCCAGCAGCCTCATCAACTATCACTCCTACGAGCAGTACTTC
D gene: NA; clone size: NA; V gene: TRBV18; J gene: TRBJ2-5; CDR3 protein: CASSPPGDETQYF; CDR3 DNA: TGTGCCAGCTCACCACCGGGAGACGAGACCCAGTACTTC
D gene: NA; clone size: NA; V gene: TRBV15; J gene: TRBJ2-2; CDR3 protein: CATSRDFRNENTGELFF; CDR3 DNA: TGTGCCACCAGCAGAGATTTCAGGAACGAAAACACCGGGGAGCTGTTTTTT
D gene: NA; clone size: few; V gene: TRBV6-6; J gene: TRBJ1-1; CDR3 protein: CASRVEGRAFF; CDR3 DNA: TGTGCCAGCAGAGTGGAGGGGCGAGCTTTCTTT
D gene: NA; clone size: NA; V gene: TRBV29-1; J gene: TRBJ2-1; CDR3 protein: CSAGSGIGSYNEQFF; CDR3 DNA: TGCAGCGCTGGAAGCGGAATAGGTTCCTACAATGAGCAGTTCTTC
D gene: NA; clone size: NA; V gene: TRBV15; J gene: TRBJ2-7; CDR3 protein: CATSRGSGQYEQYF; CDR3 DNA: TGTGCCACCAGCAGAGGATCGGGACAATACGAGCAGTACTTC
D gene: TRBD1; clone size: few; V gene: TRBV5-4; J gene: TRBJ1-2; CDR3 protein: CASSYGGRGDYGYTF; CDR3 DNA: TGTGCCAGCAGCTACGGGGGCAGGGGGGATTATGGCTACACCTTC
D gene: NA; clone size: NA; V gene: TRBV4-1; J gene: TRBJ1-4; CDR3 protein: CASSPLRANEKLFF; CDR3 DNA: TGCGCCAGCAGCCCATTACGGGCTAATGAAAAACTGTTTTTT